Following are 5 T cell receptor beta chains from one sample sequenced in a study of T-cell reconstitution after alpha-beta-depleted transplantation in children. Unique molecular identifiers were incorporated when the TCRbeta library was constructed. TCRdb reanalysed the PCR reads using MiXCR and keeps one entry per CDR3 protein. Here the sample spans around 120,000 distinct CDR3 sequences, about 21% being singletons. The sample was PBMCs, mostly from graft donor cells, taken 180 days after TCRalphabeta/CD19-depleted stem cell transplant. All receptors come from a male patient aged 2 to 10 who had a stem cell transplant for chronic granulomatous disease, so the T cells may come from the graft donor.

The chain carries TRBV20-1 and TRBJ2-3; 9 nucleotides agree with TRBD1. V lost 6 bases, J lost 3 bases, and 4 bases stayed unmatched. This CDR3 has 13 amino acids. The V gene's germline CDR1 is DFQATT and CDR2 SNEGSKA (reference sequence). The CDR3 DNA sequence: TGCAGTGCCTCCGGGACAGGGACAGATACGCAGTATTTT. Translation: CSASGTGTDTQYF.

The CDR3 region is CATSDGTTYSYNEQFF. CDR3 in DNA: TGTGCCACCAGTGACGGGACCACCTACTCCTACAATGAGCAGTTCTTC. V is TRBV24-1 and J is TRBJ2-1, with D perhaps being TRBD1 or TRBD2 (5 bases each). The CDR3 contains 16 residues. V was cut by 4 bases and J by 0 bases, with 12 bases left in between. Looked up from germline, CDR1 is KGHDR and CDR2 is SFDVKD.

This clonotype was detected many times. V is TRBV20-1 and J is TRBJ2-5; no reliable D call. V was clipped by 1 base and J by 1 base, with 7 bases between them. The CDR3 is 13 amino acids. Germline CDR1 is DFQATT and CDR2 is SNEGSKA (reference sequence). In nucleotides, the CDR3 is TGCAGTGCTAGAGGTAGAATCCAAGAGACCCAGTACTTC. This encodes CSARGRIQETQYF.

The V and J genes are TRBV27 and TRBJ1-1; D unresolved. CDR1 and CDR2 (germline): MNHEY, SMNVEV (reference sequence). This CDR3 spans 13 amino acids. The V end lost 0 bases, the J end lost 5 bases, and 7 bases lay between the germline ends. The CDR3 is CASSLSQRTEAFF. In DNA, the CDR3 is TGTGCCAGCAGTTTATCGCAGAGAACTGAAGCTTTCTTT.

This clonotype has at least ten counts. The chain combines TRBV29-1 with TRBJ2-2; unclear D gene. CDR1 and CDR2 (germline): SQVTM, ANQGSEA. V lost 4 bases and J 4 bases, leaving 13 bases between the germline ends. There are 14 residues in the CDR3. The chain's CDR3 is CSVAMSVPTGELFF. The CDR3, as DNA: TGCAGCGTTGCGATGTCCGTCCCCACCGGGGAGCTGTTTTTT.